One and the same sample provided the 3 T cell receptor beta chains below, sequenced in a study of a mutant IDH1 vaccine in newly diagnosed glioma. Antigens for these TCRs are unknown. Regarding time point: week 5, during vaccination. Mutant IDH1 20-mer peptide, at 300 ug, made up each vaccine dose, with topical imiquimod. Sequencing used immunoSEQ multiplex PCR; TCRdb keeps in-frame clones, though not all of them. The repertoire holds roughly 72,000 clones, with about 91% as singletons. The material was PBMCs, obtained from a glioma patient whose treatment included an IDH1 peptide vaccine. Every receptor here comes from a woman in her fifties or sixties with glioma.

The gene calls are TRBV6-1 and TRBJ2-2; TRBD1 might be the D (6 bases). V lost 8 bases and J lost 2, with 9 bases in between. Per the germline V gene, CDR1 is MNHNS and CDR2 is SASEGT. The CDR3 is 13 residues long. CDR3 sequence: CASWGHNTGELFF. The CDR3 nucleotides are TGTGCCAGCTGGGGACATAACACCGGGGAGCTGTTTTTT.

The V and J genes are TRBV9 and TRBJ1-5; D is undetermined. The germline CDR1 and CDR2 sequences are SGDLS and YYNGEE. The CDR3 sequence is 13 residues long. Trimming shortened V by 0 bases and J by 7 bases, and 8 bases separated the two germline ends. Here the CDR3 reads CASSVGYGQPQHF. The DNA for the CDR3 is TGTGCCAGCAGCGTAGGATACGGGCAGCCCCAGCATTTT.

The chain couples TRBV30 to TRBJ2-1; 8 nucleotides line up with TRBD2. Germline V lookup: CDR1 GTSNPN, CDR2 SVGIG (reference sequence). V lost 2 bases and J lost 8; bases outside the gene matches: 14. The CDR3 length is 16 residues. The CDR3 nucleotides are TGTGCCTGGAGTTTCCCTACGGGGAGCGGGAGATATGAGCAGTTCTTC. It encodes CAWSFPTGSGRYEQFF.